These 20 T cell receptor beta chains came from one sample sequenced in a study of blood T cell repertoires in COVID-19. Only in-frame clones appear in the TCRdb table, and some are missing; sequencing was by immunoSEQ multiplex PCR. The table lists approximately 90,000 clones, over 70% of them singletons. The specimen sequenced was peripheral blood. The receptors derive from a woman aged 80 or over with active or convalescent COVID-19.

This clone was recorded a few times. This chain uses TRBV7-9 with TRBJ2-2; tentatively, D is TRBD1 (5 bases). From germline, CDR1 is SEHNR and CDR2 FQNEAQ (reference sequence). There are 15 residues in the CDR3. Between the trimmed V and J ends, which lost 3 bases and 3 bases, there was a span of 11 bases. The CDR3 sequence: CASSFGRVDTGELFF. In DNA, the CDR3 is TGTGCCAGCAGCTTTGGCAGGGTGGACACCGGGGAGCTGTTTTTT.

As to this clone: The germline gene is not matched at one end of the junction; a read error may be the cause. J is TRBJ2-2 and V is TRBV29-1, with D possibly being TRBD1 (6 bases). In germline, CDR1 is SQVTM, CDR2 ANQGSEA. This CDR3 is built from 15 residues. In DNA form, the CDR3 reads TGCAGCGTCGAAGAGACAGGAAAGAACACCGGGGAGCTGTTTTTT. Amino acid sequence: CSVEETGKNTGELFF.

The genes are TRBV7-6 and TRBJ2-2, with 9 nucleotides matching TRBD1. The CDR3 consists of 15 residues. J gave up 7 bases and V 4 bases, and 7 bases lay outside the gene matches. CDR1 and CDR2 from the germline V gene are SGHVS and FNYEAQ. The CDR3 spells CASSSGTGGIGELFF. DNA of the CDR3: TGTGCCAGCAGCTCCGGTACAGGGGGCATCGGGGAGCTGTTTTTT.

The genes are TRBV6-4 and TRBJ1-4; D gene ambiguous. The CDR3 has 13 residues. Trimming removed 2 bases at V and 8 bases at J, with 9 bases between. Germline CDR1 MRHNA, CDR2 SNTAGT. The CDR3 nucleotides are TGTGCCAGCAGTGACAGGCCGGGGGAAAAACTGTTTTTT. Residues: CASSDRPGEKLFF.

This CDR3 reads CATDPGQGGEQYF. CDR3 nucleotides: TGTGCCACAGACCCGGGACAGGGTGGCGAGCAGTACTTC. The rearrangement joins TRBV24-1 to TRBJ2-7, with 9 nucleotides matching TRBD1. V trimming: 10 bases; J trimming: 6 bases; junction bases outside the gene matches: 9. Germline V lookup: CDR1 KGHDR, CDR2 SFDVKD. This CDR3 contains 13 residues.

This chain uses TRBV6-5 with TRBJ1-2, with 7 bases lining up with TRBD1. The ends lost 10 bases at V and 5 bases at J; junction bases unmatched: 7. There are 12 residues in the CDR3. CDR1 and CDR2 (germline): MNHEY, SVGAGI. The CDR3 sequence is CATQGDVYGYTF. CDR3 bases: TGTGCCACGCAGGGGGATGTGTATGGCTACACCTTC.

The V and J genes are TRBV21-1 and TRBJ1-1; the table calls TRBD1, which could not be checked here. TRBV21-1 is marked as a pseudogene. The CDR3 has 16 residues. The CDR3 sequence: CASRSSTGTRNTEAFF. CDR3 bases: TGTGCCAGCAGATCCTCGACCGGGACAAGGAACACTGAAGCTTTCTTT.

CDR3 coding DNA: TGTGCCAGCAGTCCATACCCCGACAAGCGGACCTCCTACGAGCAGTACTTC. This sequence encodes CASSPYPDKRTSYEQYF. This sequence joins TRBV27 and TRBJ2-7, with TRBD2 as a possible D gene (5 bases). Between the trimmed V and J ends, which lost 5 bases and 0 bases, there was a span of 20 bases. CDR1 and CDR2 (germline): MNHEY, SMNVEV (reference sequence). The CDR3 is 17 amino acids.

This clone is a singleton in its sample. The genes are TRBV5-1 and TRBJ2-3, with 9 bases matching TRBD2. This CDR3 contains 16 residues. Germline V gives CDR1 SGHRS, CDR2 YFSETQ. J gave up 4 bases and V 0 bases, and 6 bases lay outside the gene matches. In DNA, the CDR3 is TGCGCCAGCAGCTTGGATAGCGGGGGAGGCGCAGATACGCAGTATTTT. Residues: CASSLDSGGGADTQYF.

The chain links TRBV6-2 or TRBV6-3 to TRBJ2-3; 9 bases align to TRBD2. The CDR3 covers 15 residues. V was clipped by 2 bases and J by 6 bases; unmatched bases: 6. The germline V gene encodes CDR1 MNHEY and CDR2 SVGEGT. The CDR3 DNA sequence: TGTGCCAGCAGTTACCAGCGGGGGGTCGGGGATACGCAGTATTTT. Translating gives CASSYQRGVGDTQYF.

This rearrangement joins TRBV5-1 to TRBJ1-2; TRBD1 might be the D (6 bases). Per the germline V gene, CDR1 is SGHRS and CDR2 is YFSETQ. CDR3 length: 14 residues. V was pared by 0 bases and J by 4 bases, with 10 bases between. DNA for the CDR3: TGCGCCAGCAGCTTGGAACAGGGCGGCTATGGCTACACCTTC. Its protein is CASSLEQGGYGYTF.

As DNA, the CDR3 is TGTGCCAGCAGGGGGAATGGACTAGCGGGCTCGGAGCAGTACTTC. It codes for CASRGNGLAGSEQYF. The chain has TRBV6-5 and TRBJ2-7; 11 bases agree with TRBD2. Unmatched junction bases numbered 11, after V lost 6 bases and J lost 7 bases. The CDR3 loop spans 15 amino acids. Germline lookup yields CDR1 MNHEY and CDR2 SVGAGI.

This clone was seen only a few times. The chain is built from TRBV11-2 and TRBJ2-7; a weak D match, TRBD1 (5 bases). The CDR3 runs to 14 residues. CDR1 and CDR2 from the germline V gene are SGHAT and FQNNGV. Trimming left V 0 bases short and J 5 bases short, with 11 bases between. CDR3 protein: CASSLDRAPHEQYF. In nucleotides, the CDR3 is TGTGCCAGCAGCTTAGACAGGGCACCCCACGAGCAGTACTTC.

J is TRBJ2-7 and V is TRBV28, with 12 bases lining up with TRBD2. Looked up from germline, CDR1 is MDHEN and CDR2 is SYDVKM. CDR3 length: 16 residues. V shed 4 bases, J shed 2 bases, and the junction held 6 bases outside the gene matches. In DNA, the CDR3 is TGTGCCAGCAGTTCCCCCGCTAGCGGGAGGGCCTACGAGCAGTACTTC. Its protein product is CASSSPASGRAYEQYF.

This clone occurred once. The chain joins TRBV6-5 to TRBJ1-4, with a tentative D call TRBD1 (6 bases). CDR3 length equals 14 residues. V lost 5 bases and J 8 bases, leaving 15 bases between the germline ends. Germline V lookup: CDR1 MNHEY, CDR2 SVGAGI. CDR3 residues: CASSLVRGGEKLFF. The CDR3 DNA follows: TGTGCCAGCAGTCTCGTTAGGGGGGGGGAAAAACTGTTTTTT.

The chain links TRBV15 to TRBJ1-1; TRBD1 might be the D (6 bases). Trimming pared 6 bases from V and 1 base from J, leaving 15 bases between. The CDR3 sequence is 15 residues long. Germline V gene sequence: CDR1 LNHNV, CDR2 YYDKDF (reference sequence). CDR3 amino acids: CATRSLTGWNTEAFF. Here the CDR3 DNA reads TGTGCCACCAGAAGCCTGACAGGATGGAACACTGAAGCTTTCTTT.

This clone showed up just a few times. CDR3 region: CASRPGTSGNYEQYF. The CDR3 coding sequence is TGTGCCAGCAGGCCTGGGACTAGCGGAAACTACGAGCAGTACTTC. The V call is TRBV2, the J call TRBJ2-7, with TRBD2 matching over 11 bases. The germline gives CDR1 SNHLY, CDR2 FYNNEI. Losses at the gene ends were 6 bases for V and 3 bases for J; bases not matched to a gene: 7. This CDR3 contains 15 residues.

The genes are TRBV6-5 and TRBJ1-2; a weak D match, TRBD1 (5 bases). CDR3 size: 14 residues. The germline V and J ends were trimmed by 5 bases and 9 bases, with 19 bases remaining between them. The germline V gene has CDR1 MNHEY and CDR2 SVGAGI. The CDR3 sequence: CASSPAGPRKSYTF. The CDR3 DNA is TGTGCCAGCAGTCCCGCGGGACCAAGGAAGAGCTACACCTTC.

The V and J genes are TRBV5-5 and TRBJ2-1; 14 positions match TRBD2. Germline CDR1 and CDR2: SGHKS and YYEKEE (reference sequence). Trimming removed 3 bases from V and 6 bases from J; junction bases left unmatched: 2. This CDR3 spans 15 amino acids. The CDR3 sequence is CASSSGTSGSNEQFF. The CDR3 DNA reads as TGTGCCAGCAGCTCCGGGACTAGCGGGAGCAATGAGCAGTTCTTC.

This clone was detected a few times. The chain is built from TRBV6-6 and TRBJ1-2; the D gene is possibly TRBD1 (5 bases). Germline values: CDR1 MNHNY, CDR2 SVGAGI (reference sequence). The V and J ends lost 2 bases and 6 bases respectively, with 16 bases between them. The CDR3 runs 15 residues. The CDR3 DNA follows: TGTGCCAGCAGTTACGAGAGGGTAGGGGAGGATGGCTACACCTTC. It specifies CASSYERVGEDGYTF.